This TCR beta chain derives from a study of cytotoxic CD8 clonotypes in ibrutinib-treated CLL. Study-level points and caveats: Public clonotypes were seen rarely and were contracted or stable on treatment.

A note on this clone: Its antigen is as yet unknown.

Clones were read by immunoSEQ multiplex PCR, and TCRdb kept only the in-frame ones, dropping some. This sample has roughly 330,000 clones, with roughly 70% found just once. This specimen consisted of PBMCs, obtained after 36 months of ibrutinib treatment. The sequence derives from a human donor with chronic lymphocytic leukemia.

CDR3 nucleotides: TGTGCCAGCAGTTACGGTTCTGACACCGGGGAGCTGTTTTTT. Encoded protein: CASSYGSDTGELFF. This chain uses TRBV6-5 with TRBJ2-2; no firm D call. The germline V and J ends were trimmed by 2 bases and 3 bases, with 7 bases remaining between them. The V gene's germline CDR1 is MNHEY and CDR2 SVGAGI. This CDR3 is built from 14 residues.